What follows are 31 T cell receptor beta chains derived from one specimen sequenced in a study of control samples from healthy donors and cancer patients. Sequencing used immunoSEQ multiplex PCR; TCRdb keeps in-frame clones, though not all of them. The sample holds roughly 130,000 clones, 70% to 90% seen once. Input material: blood. These receptors originate from a man between 45 and 60 years old in good health.

The chain couples TRBV13 to TRBJ2-1; D may be TRBD1 or TRBD2 (7 bases each). This CDR3 region has 16 residues. Trimming removed 5 bases at V and 2 bases at J, with 16 bases between. The germline CDR1 and CDR2 sequences are PRHDT and FYEKMQ (reference sequence). This CDR3 is CASSPGGDSPYNEQFF. The CDR3, as DNA: TGTGCCAGCAGCCCAGGGGGGGACAGCCCCTACAATGAGCAGTTCTTC.

At least ten counts were recorded for this clone. The V and J genes are TRBV3-1 (or the pseudogene TRBV3-2) and TRBJ2-7, with a weak D call TRBD1 (6 bases). Germline CDR1 reads LGHDT; CDR2 reads YNNKEL (reference sequence). V was cut by 6 bases and J by 5 bases, with 14 bases left in between. The CDR3 sequence is 13 residues long. The CDR3 protein is CASSYSQGDEQYF. The CDR3 region has the DNA TGTGCCAGCAGTTATTCACAGGGAGACGAGCAGTACTTC.

This clone was recorded once. The chain has TRBV4-1 and TRBJ1-6; D is unresolved. Trimming cost V 2 bases and J 9 bases, with 14 bases left between them. The CDR3 has 15 residues. In germline, CDR1 is MGHRA, CDR2 YSYEKL. CDR3 DNA sequence: TGCGCCAGCAGCCAAATTGGGGAGTTGGGTTCACCCCTCCACTTT. This gives the protein CASSQIGELGSPLHF.

The V call is TRBV7-6, the J call TRBJ1-1, with D unclear. Germline CDR1 reads SGHVS; CDR2 reads FNYEAQ. V was pared by 4 bases and J by 3 bases, with 24 bases between. The CDR3 totals 18 residues. CDR3 sequence (DNA): TGTGCCAGCAGCTCACGCCCCCCCCGAAACAATTATGACACTGAAGCTTTCTTT. This gives the protein CASSSRPPRNNYDTEAFF. The full variable domain, rest sourced from reference TRBV7-6 and TRBJ1-1, is GAGVSQSPRYKVTKRGQDVALRCDPISGHVSLYWYRQALGQGPEFLTYFNYEAQQDKSGLPNDRFSAERPEGSISTLTIQRTEQRDSAMYRCASSSRPPRNNYDTEAFFGQGTRLTVV.

This clone was seen a handful of times. The chain has TRBV6-5 and TRBJ1-5; no reliable D call. V was trimmed by 0 bases and J by 6 bases, leaving 6 bases between them. Germline V gives CDR1 MNHEY, CDR2 SVGAGI. This CDR3 region has 13 residues. The CDR3 DNA reads TGTGCCAGCAGTTACTCTGAGAGTCAGCCCCAGCATTTT. Protein: CASSYSESQPQHF.

The chain carries TRBV7-9 and TRBJ2-1; D perhaps matches TRBD2 (5 bases). The CDR3 consists of 12 residues. The V and J ends lost 2 bases and 8 bases respectively, with 7 bases between them. Looked up from germline, CDR1 is SEHNR and CDR2 is FQNEAQ (reference sequence). The CDR3 nucleotides read TGTGCCAGCAGCTTAACGGGGTATGAGCAGTTCTTC. It translates to CASSLTGYEQFF.

V is TRBV4-1 and J is TRBJ2-7; D ambiguous. This CDR3 region has 14 residues. The germline V gene has CDR1 MGHRA and CDR2 YSYEKL. Trimming stripped 4 bases from V and 2 bases from J, with 12 bases between. DNA of the CDR3: TGCGCCAGCAGCCCACCCGGCCCAGCCTACGAGCAGTACTTC. Translating gives CASSPPGPAYEQYF.

This clone was recorded a few times. This chain uses TRBV19 with TRBJ1-4, with D perhaps TRBD1 (6 bases). V shed 7 bases and J shed 2 bases, with 11 bases lying between them. CDR1 LNHDA and CDR2 SQIVND come from the germline V gene (reference sequence). This CDR3 region has 14 residues. The CDR3 nucleotides are TGTGCCAGTAAACGGACAGCCACTAATGAAAAACTGTTTTTT. Translating it yields CASKRTATNEKLFF.

The chain has TRBV7-9 and TRBJ2-5; D is perhaps TRBD1 (5 bases). The CDR3 extends over 15 amino acids. V dropped 4 bases and J dropped 0 bases, with 12 bases sitting between them. CDR1 SEHNR and CDR2 FQNEAQ come from the germline V gene (reference sequence). The CDR3 DNA reads as TGTGCCAGCAGCTCAAGACAGACGTACCAAGAGACCCAGTACTTC. Its protein is CASSSRQTYQETQYF.

The CDR3 nucleotides are TGTGCCAGTAGCCGGACAGGGGATGAAAAACTGTTTTTT. Amino acid sequence: CASSRTGDEKLFF. This chain links TRBV19 with TRBJ1-4; 9 nucleotides align to TRBD1. The CDR3 sequence is 13 residues long. Losses at the gene ends were 6 bases for V and 6 bases for J; bases not matched to a gene: 2. Germline V lookup: CDR1 LNHDA, CDR2 SQIVND (reference sequence).

The chain couples TRBV7-7 to TRBJ2-2; TRBD1 matches at 12 bases. Germline assignment: CDR1 SSHAT and CDR2 FNYEAQ (reference sequence). The CDR3 is made up of 16 amino acids. Trimming at V came to 3 bases and at J to 7 bases, leaving 6 bases not matched to a gene. In nucleotides, the CDR3 is TGTGCCAGCAGCTTCTCCGGGACAGGGGGCATCGGGGAGCTGTTTTTT. Translated: CASSFSGTGGIGELFF.

The V and J genes are TRBV5-1 and TRBJ1-6; D is undetermined. This CDR3 region has 14 residues. V lost 0 bases, J lost 10 bases, and 11 bases lay in between. Germline CDR1 SGHRS, CDR2 YFSETQ. CDR3 DNA: TGCGCCAGCAGCTTGGATCCAGGCGGCTCACCCCTCCACTTT. It specifies CASSLDPGGSPLHF.

The V call is TRBV6-8, the J call TRBJ1-1; 7 nucleotides match TRBD1. After removal of 2 bases from V and 2 bases from J, the junction contained 11 bases not matched to a gene. Germline V lookup: CDR1 MNHGY, CDR2 SAAAGT. The CDR3 spans 17 residues. The CDR3 DNA reads TGTGCCAGCAGTTACCGGCCCCGGGACAGTCGAAACACTGAAGCTTTCTTT. Protein: CASSYRPRDSRNTEAFF.

This clone was found a few times. This sequence joins TRBV14 and TRBJ2-7; TRBD1 matches 9 bases. Trimming at V came to 4 bases and at J to 4 bases, leaving 5 bases not matched to a gene. Germline CDR1 is SGHDN and CDR2 is FVKESK. The CDR3 has 14 amino acids. CDR3 DNA: TGTGCCAGCAGCCGAACCGGGACAGGGTACGAGCAGTACTTC. This gives the protein CASSRTGTGYEQYF.

This sequence joins TRBV4-2 and TRBJ2-3; TRBD1 agrees at 9 bases. Germline assignment: CDR1 LGHNA and CDR2 YNFKEQ. The CDR3 loop spans 14 amino acids. Trimming took 5 bases from V and 2 from J; bases not matched to a gene: 2. The CDR3 spells CASSRTGATDTQYF. CDR3 in DNA: TGTGCCAGCAGCAGGACAGGGGCCACAGATACGCAGTATTTT.

This rearrangement joins TRBV6-1 to TRBJ2-2, with D possibly being TRBD1 or TRBD2 (6 bases each). V shed 4 bases and J shed 4 bases, with 19 bases lying between them. The germline V gene has CDR1 MNHNS and CDR2 SASEGT. The CDR3 is 17 amino acids. DNA for the CDR3: TGTGCCAGCAGTGGCCCCCGGGGGCAGGGGACCACCGGGGAGCTGTTTTTT. It encodes CASSGPRGQGTTGELFF.

The J gene is TRBJ1-1, the V gene TRBV7-8; possibly TRBD1 for D (5 bases). From germline, CDR1 is SGHVS and CDR2 FQNEAQ. The CDR3 sequence is 14 residues long. V was clipped by 5 bases and J by 1 base, with 11 bases between them. CDR3 protein: CASSGRDGNTEAFF. The DNA for the CDR3 is TGTGCCAGCAGCGGCAGGGATGGGAACACTGAAGCTTTCTTT.

This chain uses TRBV10-3 with TRBJ1-6, with 8 bases lining up with TRBD1. Trimming removed 0 bases from V and 7 bases from J; junction bases left unmatched: 8. Germline V gene sequence: CDR1 ENHRY, CDR2 SYGVKD. The CDR3 length is 17 residues. The CDR3 region has the DNA TGTGCCATCAGTGAGTCGAATTCAGGGGGCAACAATTCACCCCTCCACTTT. This translates into CAISESNSGGNNSPLHF.

V and J are TRBV2 and TRBJ2-7, with no clear D. The CDR3 totals 14 residues. Germline V gene sequence: CDR1 SNHLY, CDR2 FYNNEI. With 2 bases removed from V and 2 bases from J, the gap between germline ends came to 10 bases. The CDR3 spells CASSESPDPYEQYF. Here the CDR3 DNA reads TGTGCCAGCAGTGAATCGCCGGATCCCTACGAGCAGTACTTC.

The chain carries TRBV5-3 and TRBJ1-4; D is unclear. TRBV5-3 is marked as an open reading frame, function uncertain. V was cut by 0 bases and J by 0 bases, with 9 bases left in between. This CDR3 has 16 residues. CDR3 nucleotides: TGTGCCAGAAGCTTGGGGGGAAGGGCAACTAATGAAAAACTGTTTTTT. Amino acids: CARSLGGRATNEKLFF.

The V gene is TRBV2, the J gene TRBJ2-7; unclear D gene. V lost 0 bases to trimming and J lost 2 bases, with 14 bases between them. This CDR3 contains 16 residues. Per the germline V gene, CDR1 is SNHLY and CDR2 is FYNNEI. The CDR3 region has the DNA TGTGCCAGCAGTGAAGCGCTTCCAGGTGCTCCCTACGAGCAGTACTTC. This gives the protein CASSEALPGAPYEQYF.

The chain couples TRBV19 to TRBJ2-5; 8 bases fit TRBD1. Unmatched junction bases numbered 18, after V lost 5 bases and J lost 7 bases. The CDR3 length is 17 residues. CDR1 and CDR2 (germline): LNHDA, SQIVND (reference sequence). CDR3 DNA: TGTGCCAGTAGTGCGGTCACCCCAGGACAGGGCGTGGGGACCCAGTACTTC. Its translation is CASSAVTPGQGVGTQYF.

Here the CDR3 reads CASSRMGAGANVLTF. CDR3 bases: TGTGCCAGCAGCCGTATGGGCGCTGGGGCCAACGTCCTGACTTTC. V is TRBV7-9 and J is TRBJ2-6, with D unresolved. Germline V lookup: CDR1 SEHNR, CDR2 FQNEAQ (reference sequence). V was clipped by 5 bases and J by 2 bases, with 10 bases between them. This CDR3 spans 15 amino acids.

V and J are TRBV11-2 and TRBJ1-4, with 10 nucleotides matching TRBD1. Germline V gene data show CDR1 as SGHAT and CDR2 as FQNNGV. The J segment lost 0 bases and the V segment lost 5 bases, leaving 9 bases of the junction unmatched. The CDR3 is made up of 18 amino acids. The CDR3 spells CASSPGQGEVATNEKLFF. The DNA for the CDR3 is TGTGCCAGCAGCCCCGGACAGGGGGAAGTGGCAACTAATGAAAAACTGTTTTTT. The variable domain in full, completed from reference TRBV11-2 and TRBJ1-4, reads EAGVAQSPRYKIIEKRQSVAFWCNPISGHATLYWYQQILGQGPKLLIQFQNNGVVDDSQLPKDRFSAERLKGVDSTLKIQPAKLEDSAVYLCASSPGQGEVATNEKLFFGSGTQLSVL.

The chain has TRBV28 and TRBJ1-4; D perhaps matches TRBD1 (6 bases). The CDR3 runs to 15 residues. V was cut by 5 bases and J by 0 bases, with 10 bases left in between. Germline CDR1 MDHEN, CDR2 SYDVKM. The CDR3 here is CASSDSGATNEKLFF. In DNA form, the CDR3 reads TGTGCCAGCAGTGACTCAGGGGCAACTAATGAAAAACTGTTTTTT.

This clone has a single count. The J gene is TRBJ2-2, the V gene TRBV29-1; the match to TRBD2 covers 9 bases. The CDR3 totals 15 residues. With V trimmed by 3 bases and J by 0 bases, 2 bases remained unmatched. From germline, CDR1 is SQVTM and CDR2 ANQGSEA. Here the CDR3 reads CSVDLAGTNTGELFF. CDR3 nucleotide sequence: TGCAGCGTTGATCTAGCGGGGACGAACACCGGGGAGCTGTTTTTT.

J is TRBJ1-2 and V is TRBV27, with a weak D call TRBD1 (6 bases). V was cut by 7 bases and J by 6 bases, with 15 bases left in between. CDR3 length: 13 amino acids. Looked up from germline, CDR1 is MNHEY and CDR2 is SMNVEV (reference sequence). This CDR3 is CASKNRERDGYTF. In nucleotides, the CDR3 is TGTGCCAGCAAAAACAGGGAACGCGATGGCTACACCTTC.

The chain employs TRBV14 and TRBJ1-2, with D tentatively TRBD1 (6 bases). The CDR3 length is 16 residues. Germline V CDR1 and CDR2: SGHDN, FVKESK. V lost 4 bases, J lost 6 bases, and 21 bases lay in between. The CDR3: CASSPTRLGGLDGYTF. CDR3 nucleotides: TGTGCCAGCAGCCCCACCCGTCTAGGGGGGCTTGATGGCTACACCTTC.

The chain recombines TRBV10-2 with TRBJ2-4; 12 bases line up with TRBD2. J lost 0 bases, V lost 2 bases, and 5 bases had no gene match. Germline CDR1 WSHSY, CDR2 SAAADI. This CDR3 is 18 amino acids long. The CDR3 reads CASSERLAGDVAKNIQYF. CDR3 nucleotide sequence: TGCGCCAGCAGTGAGCGACTAGCGGGGGACGTAGCCAAAAACATTCAGTACTTC.

V gene TRBV7-3 combines with J gene TRBJ1-2, with TRBD1 matching 9 bases. The length of the CDR3 is 14 residues. From germline, CDR1 is SGHTA and CDR2 FQGTGA. J lost 8 bases, V lost 5 bases, and 9 bases had no gene match. The CDR3 nucleotides are TGTGCCAGCAGCCCAACACAGGGGGCGGGCGGCTACACCTTC. Translating gives CASSPTQGAGGYTF.

The rearrangement uses TRBV27 and TRBJ2-7, with no clear D. Per germline, CDR1 MNHEY and CDR2 SMNVEV (reference sequence). V lost 8 bases and J lost 2, with 16 bases in between. There are 14 residues in the CDR3. CDR3 residues: CASGVNPTPYEQYF. The CDR3 DNA follows: TGTGCCAGCGGGGTAAACCCTACCCCCTACGAGCAGTACTTC.